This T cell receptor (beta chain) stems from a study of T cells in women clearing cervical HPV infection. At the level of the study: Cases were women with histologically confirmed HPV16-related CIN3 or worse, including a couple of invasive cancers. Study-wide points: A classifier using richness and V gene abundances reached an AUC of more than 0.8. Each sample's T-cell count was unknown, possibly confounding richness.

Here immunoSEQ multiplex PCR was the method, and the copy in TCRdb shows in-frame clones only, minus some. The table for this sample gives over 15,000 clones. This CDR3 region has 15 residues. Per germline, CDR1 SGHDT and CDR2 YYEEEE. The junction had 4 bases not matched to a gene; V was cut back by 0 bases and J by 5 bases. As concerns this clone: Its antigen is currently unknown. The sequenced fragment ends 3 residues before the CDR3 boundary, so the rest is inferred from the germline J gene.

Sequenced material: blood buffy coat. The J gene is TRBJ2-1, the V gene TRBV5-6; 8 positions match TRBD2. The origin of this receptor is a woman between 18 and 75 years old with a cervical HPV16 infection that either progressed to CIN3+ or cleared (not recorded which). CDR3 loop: CASSLVTGGDNEQFF. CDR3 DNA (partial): TGTGCCAGCAGCTTGGTTACGGGGGGGGACAATGAG.